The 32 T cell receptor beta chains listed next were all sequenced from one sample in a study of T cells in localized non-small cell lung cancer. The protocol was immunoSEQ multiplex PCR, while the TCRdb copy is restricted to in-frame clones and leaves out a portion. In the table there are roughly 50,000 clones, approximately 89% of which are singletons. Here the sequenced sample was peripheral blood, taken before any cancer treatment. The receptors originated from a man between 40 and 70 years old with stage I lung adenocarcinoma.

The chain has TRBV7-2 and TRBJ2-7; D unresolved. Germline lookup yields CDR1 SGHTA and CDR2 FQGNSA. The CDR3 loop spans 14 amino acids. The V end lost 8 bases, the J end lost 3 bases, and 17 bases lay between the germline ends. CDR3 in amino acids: CASGPDSIHYEQYF. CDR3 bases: TGTGCCAGCGGACCTGACTCCATCCACTACGAGCAGTACTTC. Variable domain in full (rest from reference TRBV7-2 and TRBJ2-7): GAGVSQSPSNKVTEKGKDVELRCDPISGHTALYWYRQSLGQGLEFLIYFQGNSAPDKSGLPSDRFSAERTGGSVSTLTIQRTQQEDSAVYLCASGPDSIHYEQYFGPGTRLTVT.

The CDR3 DNA follows: TGTGCCACCAGCCATTGGAGGGGAGGGGTGGGAGAGACCCAGTACTTC. Its translation: CATSHWRGGVGETQYF. V usage is TRBV15 and J usage is TRBJ2-5; 7 positions match TRBD2. CDR1 LNHNV and CDR2 YYDKDF come from the germline V gene (reference sequence). J lost 4 bases, V lost 5 bases, and 13 bases had no gene match. The CDR3 is made up of 16 amino acids.

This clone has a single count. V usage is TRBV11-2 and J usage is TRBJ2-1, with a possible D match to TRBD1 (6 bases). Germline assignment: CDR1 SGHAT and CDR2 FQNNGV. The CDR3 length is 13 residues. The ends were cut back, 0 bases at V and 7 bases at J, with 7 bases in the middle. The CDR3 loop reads CASSLDRGNEQFF. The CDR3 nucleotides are TGTGCCAGCAGCTTAGATAGGGGGAATGAGCAGTTCTTC.

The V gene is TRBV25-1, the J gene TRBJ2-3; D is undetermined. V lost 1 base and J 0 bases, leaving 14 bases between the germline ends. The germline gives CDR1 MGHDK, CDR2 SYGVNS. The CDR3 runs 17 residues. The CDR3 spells CASSESMQTSSTDTQYF. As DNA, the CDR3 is TGTGCCAGCAGTGAATCTATGCAGACCTCTAGCACAGATACGCAGTATTTT.

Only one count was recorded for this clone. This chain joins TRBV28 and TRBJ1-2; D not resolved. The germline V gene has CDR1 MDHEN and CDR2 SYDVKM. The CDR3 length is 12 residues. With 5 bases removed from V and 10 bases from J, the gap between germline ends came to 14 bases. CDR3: CASSLPLEPYTF. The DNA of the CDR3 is TGTGCCAGCAGTCTCCCATTGGAACCCTACACCTTC.

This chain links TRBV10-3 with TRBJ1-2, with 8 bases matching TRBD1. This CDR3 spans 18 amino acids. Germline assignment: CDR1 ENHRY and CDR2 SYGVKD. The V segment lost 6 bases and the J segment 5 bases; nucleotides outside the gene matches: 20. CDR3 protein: CAIRAYLTTGTGGYGYTF. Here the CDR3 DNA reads TGTGCCATCAGGGCCTATCTCACAACCGGGACAGGAGGTTATGGCTACACCTTC.

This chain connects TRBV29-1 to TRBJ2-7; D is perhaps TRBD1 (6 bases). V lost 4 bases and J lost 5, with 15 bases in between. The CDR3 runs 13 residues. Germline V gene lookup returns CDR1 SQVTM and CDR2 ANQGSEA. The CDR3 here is CSVVQGSSHEQYF. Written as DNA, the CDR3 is TGCAGCGTTGTACAGGGCAGTTCCCACGAGCAGTACTTC.

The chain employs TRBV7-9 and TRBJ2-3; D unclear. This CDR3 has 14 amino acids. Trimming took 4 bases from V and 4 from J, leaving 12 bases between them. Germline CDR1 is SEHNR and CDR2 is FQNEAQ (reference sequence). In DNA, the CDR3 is TGTGCCAGCAGCTCCTTCCCCTCCTCAGATACGCAGTATTTT. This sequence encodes CASSSFPSSDTQYF.

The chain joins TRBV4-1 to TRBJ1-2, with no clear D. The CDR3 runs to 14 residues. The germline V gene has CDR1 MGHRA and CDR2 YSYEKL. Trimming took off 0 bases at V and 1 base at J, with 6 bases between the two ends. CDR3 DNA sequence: TGCGCCAGCAGCCAAGATCAGAATAACTATGGCTACACCTTC. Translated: CASSQDQNNYGYTF.

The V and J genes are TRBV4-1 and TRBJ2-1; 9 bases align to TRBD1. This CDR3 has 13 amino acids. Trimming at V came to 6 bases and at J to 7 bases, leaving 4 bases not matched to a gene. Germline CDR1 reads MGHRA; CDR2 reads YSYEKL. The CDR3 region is CASSSGTGNEQFF. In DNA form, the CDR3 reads TGCGCCAGCAGTTCCGGGACAGGGAATGAGCAGTTCTTC.

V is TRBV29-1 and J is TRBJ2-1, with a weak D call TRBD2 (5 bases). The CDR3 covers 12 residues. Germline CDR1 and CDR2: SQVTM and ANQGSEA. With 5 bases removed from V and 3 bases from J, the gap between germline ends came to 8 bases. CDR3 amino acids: CSVHRDYNEQFF. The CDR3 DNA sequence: TGCAGCGTTCACCGGGACTACAATGAGCAGTTCTTC.

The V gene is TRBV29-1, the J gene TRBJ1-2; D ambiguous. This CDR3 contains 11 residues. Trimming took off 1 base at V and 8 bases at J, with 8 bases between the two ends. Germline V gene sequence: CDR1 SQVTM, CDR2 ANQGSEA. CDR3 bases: TGCAGCGTTGAAGTACTATTAGGCTACACCTTC. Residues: CSVEVLLGYTF.

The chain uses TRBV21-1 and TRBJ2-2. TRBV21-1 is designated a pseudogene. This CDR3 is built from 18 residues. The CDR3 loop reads CASSKVFAPPTGTGELFF. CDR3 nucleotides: TGTGCCAGCAGCAAAGTGTTCGCCCCCCCAACTGGGACCGGGGAGCTGTTTTTT.

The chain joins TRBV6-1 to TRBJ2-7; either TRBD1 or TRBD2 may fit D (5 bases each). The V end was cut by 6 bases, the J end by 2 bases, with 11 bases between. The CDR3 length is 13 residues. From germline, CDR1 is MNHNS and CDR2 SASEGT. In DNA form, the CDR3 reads TGTGCCAGCAGAAGGGACCTTGCCTACGAGCAGTACTTC. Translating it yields CASRRDLAYEQYF.

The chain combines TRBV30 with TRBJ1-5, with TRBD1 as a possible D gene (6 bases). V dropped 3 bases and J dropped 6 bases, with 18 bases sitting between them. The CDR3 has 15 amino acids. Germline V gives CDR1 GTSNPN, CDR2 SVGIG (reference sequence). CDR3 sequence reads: CAWSPRGGAGQPQHF. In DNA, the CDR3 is TGTGCCTGGAGCCCCCGTGGGGGCGCCGGTCAGCCCCAGCATTTT.

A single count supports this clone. CDR3 loop: CASSISGATEAFF. As DNA, the CDR3 is TGTGCCAGTAGTATCTCAGGGGCGACTGAAGCTTTCTTT. The chain uses TRBV19 and TRBJ1-1, with D perhaps TRBD1 (6 bases). The germline V and J ends were trimmed by 3 bases and 5 bases, with 10 bases remaining between them. The germline CDR1 and CDR2 sequences are LNHDA and SQIVND (reference sequence). The CDR3 has 13 residues.

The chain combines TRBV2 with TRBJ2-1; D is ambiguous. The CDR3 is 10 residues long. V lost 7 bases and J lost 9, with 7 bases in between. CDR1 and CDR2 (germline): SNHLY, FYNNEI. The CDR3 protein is CASKTTEQFF. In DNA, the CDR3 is TGTGCCAGCAAAACAACTGAGCAGTTCTTC.

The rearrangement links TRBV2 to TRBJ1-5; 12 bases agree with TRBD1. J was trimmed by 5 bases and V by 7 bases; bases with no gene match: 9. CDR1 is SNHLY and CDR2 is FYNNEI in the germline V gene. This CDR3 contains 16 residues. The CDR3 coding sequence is TGTGCCAGCAAACCGGGACAGGGGGCTTGGGATCAGCCCCAGCATTTT. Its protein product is CASKPGQGAWDQPQHF.

The DNA of the CDR3 is TGTGCCAGCAGTACCCAGGGGGCCGGCTATGGCTACACCTTC. Translating gives CASSTQGAGYGYTF. This chain uses TRBV6-5 with TRBJ1-2; 8 bases agree with TRBD1. CDR3 length equals 14 residues. V lost 5 bases and J lost 4; bases outside the gene matches: 6. Germline V lookup: CDR1 MNHEY, CDR2 SVGAGI.

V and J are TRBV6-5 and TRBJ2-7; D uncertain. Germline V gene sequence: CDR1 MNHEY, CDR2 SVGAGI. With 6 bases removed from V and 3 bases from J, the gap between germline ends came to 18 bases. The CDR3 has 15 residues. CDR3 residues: CASSRDRPSNYEQYF. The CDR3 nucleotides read TGTGCCAGCAGCCGAGACCGCCCCAGTAACTACGAGCAGTACTTC.

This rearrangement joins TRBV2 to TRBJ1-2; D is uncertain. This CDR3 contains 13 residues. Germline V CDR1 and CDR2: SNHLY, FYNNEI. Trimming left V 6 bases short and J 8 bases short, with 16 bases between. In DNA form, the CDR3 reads TGTGCCAGCAGCCTTATGGACGGACGGGGCTACACCTTC. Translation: CASSLMDGRGYTF.

The CDR3 sequence is CASRGQTYQETQYF. The CDR3 DNA is TGTGCCAGCAGGGGACAGACGTACCAAGAGACCCAGTACTTC. The chain uses TRBV6-6 and TRBJ2-5; 7 bases map to TRBD1. Germline values: CDR1 MNHNY, CDR2 SVGAGI (reference sequence). The CDR3 covers 14 residues. The ends lost 6 bases at V and 0 bases at J; junction bases unmatched: 4.

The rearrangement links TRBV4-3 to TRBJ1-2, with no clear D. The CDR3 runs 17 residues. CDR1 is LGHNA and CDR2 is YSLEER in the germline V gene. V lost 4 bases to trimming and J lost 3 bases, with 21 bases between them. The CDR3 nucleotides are TGCGCCAGCAGCCCCGACGCCACCCAGGAGGAGGACTATGGCTACACCTTC. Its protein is CASSPDATQEEDYGYTF.

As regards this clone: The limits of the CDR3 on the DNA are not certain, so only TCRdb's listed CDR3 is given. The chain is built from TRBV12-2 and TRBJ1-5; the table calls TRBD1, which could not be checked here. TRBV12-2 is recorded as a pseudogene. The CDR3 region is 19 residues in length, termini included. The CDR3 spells CASRLRVGWGSHSNQPQHF.

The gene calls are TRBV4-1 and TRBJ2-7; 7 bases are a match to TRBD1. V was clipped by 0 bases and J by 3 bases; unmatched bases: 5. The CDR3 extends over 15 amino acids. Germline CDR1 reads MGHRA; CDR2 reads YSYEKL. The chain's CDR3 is CASSQDLDRYYEQYF. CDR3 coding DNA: TGCGCCAGCAGCCAAGACTTGGACAGGTACTACGAGCAGTACTTC.

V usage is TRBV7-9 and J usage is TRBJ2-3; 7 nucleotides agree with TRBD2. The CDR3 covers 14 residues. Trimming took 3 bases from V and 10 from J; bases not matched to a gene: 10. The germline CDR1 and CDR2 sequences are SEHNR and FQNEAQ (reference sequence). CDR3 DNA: TGTGCCAGCAGCTTTAGCGGGTCCCAGGATCCGCAGTATTTT. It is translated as CASSFSGSQDPQYF.

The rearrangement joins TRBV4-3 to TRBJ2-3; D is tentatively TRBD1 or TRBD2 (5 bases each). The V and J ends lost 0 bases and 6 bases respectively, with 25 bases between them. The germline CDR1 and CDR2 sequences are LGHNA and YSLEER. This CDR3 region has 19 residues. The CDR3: CASSQEPSGFRGVGDTQYF. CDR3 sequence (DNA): TGCGCCAGCAGCCAAGAACCGTCCGGGTTTAGGGGAGTAGGGGATACGCAGTATTTT.

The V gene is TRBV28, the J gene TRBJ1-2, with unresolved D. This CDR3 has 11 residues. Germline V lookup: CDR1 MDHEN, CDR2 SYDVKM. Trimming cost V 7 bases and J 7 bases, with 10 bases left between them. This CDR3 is CASTTRRGYTF. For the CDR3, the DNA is TGTGCCAGCACCACGCGGCGTGGCTACACCTTC.

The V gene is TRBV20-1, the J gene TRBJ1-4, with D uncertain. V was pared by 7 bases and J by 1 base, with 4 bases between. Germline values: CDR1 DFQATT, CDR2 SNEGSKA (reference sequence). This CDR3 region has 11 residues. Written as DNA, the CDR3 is TGCAGTGTTGAAACTAATGAAAAACTGTTTTTT. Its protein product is CSVETNEKLFF.

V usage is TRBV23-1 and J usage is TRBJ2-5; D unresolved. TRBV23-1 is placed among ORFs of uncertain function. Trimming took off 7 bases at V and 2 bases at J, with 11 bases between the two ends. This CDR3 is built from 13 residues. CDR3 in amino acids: CASTALAQETQYF. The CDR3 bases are TGCGCCAGCACTGCCTTGGCGCAAGAGACCCAGTACTTC.

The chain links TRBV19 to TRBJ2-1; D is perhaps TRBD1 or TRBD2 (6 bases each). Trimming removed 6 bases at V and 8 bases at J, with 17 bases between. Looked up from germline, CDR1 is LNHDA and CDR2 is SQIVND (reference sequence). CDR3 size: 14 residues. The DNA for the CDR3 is TGTGCCAGTAGGGAACGAGGGGGGCTCGATGAGCAGTTCTTC. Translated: CASRERGGLDEQFF.

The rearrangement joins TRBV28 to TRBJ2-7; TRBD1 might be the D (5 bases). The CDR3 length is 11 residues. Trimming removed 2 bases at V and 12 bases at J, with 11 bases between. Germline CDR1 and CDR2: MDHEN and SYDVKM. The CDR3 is CASSLGARRYF. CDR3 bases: TGTGCCAGCAGTTTAGGGGCCAGACGGTACTTC.